This TCR beta chain came from a study of OX40 agonist ivuxolimab in advanced cancers. The overall study: Ivuxolimab is a fully human IgG2 antibody that activates OX40 (CD134). Patients received intravenous ivuxolimab every 2 weeks at 0.01 to 10 mg/kg.

This CDR3 has 13 amino acids. Per the germline V gene, CDR1 is GTSNPN and CDR2 is SVGIG (reference sequence). Trimming shortened V by 5 bases and J by 2 bases, and 12 bases separated the two germline ends. Profiling relied on immunoSEQ multiplex PCR, and the TCRdb table lists in-frame clones only, not all of them. The sample shows 14,000 to 15,000 clones, about 77% of them seen only once. This clone was detected once. Sequencing was performed on CD4+ or CD8+ T cells sorted from blood, taken in a trial of the OX40 agonist ivuxolimab. The V call is TRBV30, the J call TRBJ2-5; D is possibly TRBD1 (6 bases). The origin of this receptor is an adult with an advanced solid tumor such as melanoma, head and neck, liver or kidney cancer. CDR3 coding DNA: TGTGCCTGGTTAGGTGGACAGCAAGAGACCCAGTACTTC. Its translation is CAWLGGQQETQYF.